This passage covers 11 T cell receptor beta chains from one sample sequenced in a study of control samples from healthy donors and cancer patients. Produced via immunoSEQ multiplex PCR; TCRdb's table is partial and in-frame only. This table has 84,000 or so clones, around 84% appearing once. The sequencing input was PBMCs. The receptors stem from a man in his sixties with head and neck cancer.

This chain uses TRBV2 with TRBJ2-1; D possibly uses TRBD1 or TRBD2 (6 bases each). CDR3 length equals 17 residues. Per the germline V gene, CDR1 is SNHLY and CDR2 is FYNNEI. V lost 1 base and J lost 7, with 20 bases in between. The CDR3 protein is CASSEGPPGAGGNEQFF. The DNA of the CDR3 is TGTGCCAGCAGTGAAGGCCCCCCGGGGGCTGGCGGAAATGAGCAGTTCTTC.

This clone is termed large (0.1 to 1%). The V call is TRBV5-4, the J call TRBJ1-1; unclear D gene. Germline CDR1 is SGHNT and CDR2 is YYREEE (reference sequence). V lost 2 bases and J lost 1, with 9 bases in between. The CDR3 spans 14 residues. The CDR3 reads CASSFYTPNTEAFF. The CDR3 nucleotides read TGTGCCAGCAGCTTCTACACACCGAACACTGAAGCTTTCTTT.

CDR3 DNA: TGTGCCAGCACAAAGTCCCCAGGGAGCTCCTACAATGAGCAGTTCTTC. It is translated as CASTKSPGSSYNEQFF. The rearrangement uses TRBV2 and TRBJ2-1; either TRBD1 or TRBD2 may fit D (5 bases each). This CDR3 is 16 amino acids long. V lost 7 bases and J 0 bases, leaving 16 bases between the germline ends. Per the germline V gene, CDR1 is SNHLY and CDR2 is FYNNEI.

This chain links TRBV7-6 with TRBJ2-7; unclear D gene. The CDR3 runs to 12 residues. Between the trimmed V and J ends, which lost 0 bases and 6 bases, there was a span of 6 bases. Germline values: CDR1 SGHVS, CDR2 FNYEAQ. The CDR3 nucleotides read TGTGCCAGCAGCTTAGCAGTGGGCGAGCAGTACTTC. Translation gives CASSLAVGEQYF.

The CDR3, as DNA: TGTGCCAGCAAGCAGGGCGGGGATCAGCCCCAGCATTTT. It specifies CASKQGGDQPQHF. The chain has TRBV6-5 and TRBJ1-5; D is possibly TRBD1 (5 bases). The CDR3 runs 13 residues. V was pared by 7 bases and J by 5 bases, with 12 bases between. Germline assignment: CDR1 MNHEY and CDR2 SVGAGI.

The chain links TRBV6-6 to TRBJ2-1; no reliable D call. Germline V gives CDR1 MNHNY, CDR2 SVGAGI (reference sequence). With 5 bases removed from V and 5 bases from J, the gap between germline ends came to 10 bases. This CDR3 comprises 13 residues. CDR3 coding DNA: TGTGCCAGCAGTATAGTGGTGGACAATGAGCAGTTCTTC. Translating it yields CASSIVVDNEQFF.

J is TRBJ1-1 and V is TRBV10-3; no clear D gene. The CDR3 spans 13 residues. Per the germline V gene, CDR1 is ENHRY and CDR2 is SYGVKD. V lost 6 bases and J 12 bases, leaving 20 bases between the germline ends. The CDR3 nucleotides are TGTGCCATCAGCCCGAGAGGACGGGAGAGAACTTTCTTT. Its protein is CAISPRGRERTFF.

The chain combines TRBV7-2 with TRBJ2-7, with TRBD1 matching over 10 bases. Per germline, CDR1 SGHTA and CDR2 FQGNSA. This CDR3 has 14 amino acids. J was trimmed by 3 bases and V by 5 bases; bases with no gene match: 4. DNA of the CDR3: TGTGCCAGCAGCGTCCGGGACAGGGGCTACGAGCAGTACTTC. Protein: CASSVRDRGYEQYF.

This chain uses TRBV2 with TRBJ1-5; D possibly corresponds to TRBD1 (5 bases). This CDR3 is built from 13 residues. Germline V gives CDR1 SNHLY, CDR2 FYNNEI. Trimming cost V 8 bases and J 3 bases, with 11 bases left between them. The CDR3 region is CASVTGHNQPQHF. For the CDR3, the DNA is TGTGCCAGCGTCACAGGACACAATCAGCCCCAGCATTTT.

The chain has TRBV11-2 and TRBJ1-6; 10 nucleotides align to TRBD1. Germline-derived CDR1 and CDR2 are SGHAT and FQNNGV. Trimming at V came to 3 bases and at J to 8 bases, leaving 1 base not matched to a gene. The CDR3 has 14 amino acids. The CDR3 DNA is TGTGCCAGCAGCTTGGGACAGGGGTATTCACCCCTCCACTTT. This gives the protein CASSLGQGYSPLHF.

The chain recombines TRBV5-1 with TRBJ2-7, with D perhaps being TRBD1 or TRBD2 (5 bases each). Trimming cost V 4 bases and J 8 bases, with 16 bases left between them. CDR1 and CDR2 from the germline V gene are SGHRS and YFSETQ. The CDR3 loop spans 13 amino acids. DNA for the CDR3: TGCGCCAGCAGCCCCGGGGCATTGGGTCAGCAGTACTTC. Its translation is CASSPGALGQQYF.